This TCR beta chain was sequenced during a study of T cell responses to AZD1222 COVID-19 vaccine. Produced via immunoSEQ multiplex PCR; TCRdb's table is partial and in-frame only. The sample holds around 170,000 clones, around 90% seen once. The material was peripheral blood, obtained 28 days after the second AZD1222 dose. This clonotype was obtained from an adult who received the AZD1222 COVID-19 vaccine.

For the CDR3, the DNA is TGTGCCAGCAGCAAACGGGCAGGGTCCGTGTACGAGCAGTACTTC. Translating it yields CASSKRAGSVYEQYF. This sequence joins TRBV21-1 and TRBJ2-7; the table's D call TRBD1 went unverified against the DNA. TRBV21-1 is shown as a pseudogene. This CDR3 contains 15 residues.